The source of this TCR beta chain is a study of early T cells in non-severe SARS-CoV-2 infection. Study details: Sequencing targeted bulk RNA from unsorted whole blood, leaving chains unpaired.

Study-wide points: Matching results from VDJdb favored anti-spike CD8 responses, leaving private and CD4 specificities undetected.

The length of the CDR3 is 15 residues. The V end was cut by 4 bases, the J end by 1 base, with 13 bases between. Germline lookup yields CDR1 SGHVS and CDR2 FNYEAQ. Researchers tagged individual cDNA molecules with unique molecular identifiers. Via MiXCR, TCRdb re-called the 5' RACE reads, giving one row per CDR3 protein. The profile covers 70,000 to 90,000 distinct CDR3 sequences, with more than 10% appearing a single time and more than 3% taken by the ten largest. In its sample, this clonotype was seen many times. Antigen specificity is unknown. The specimen sequenced was whole blood. This chain joins TRBV7-6 and TRBJ1-1, with D possibly TRBD1 on 5 matching bases. The TCR originated in an adult who was a healthcare worker with PCR-confirmed SARS-CoV-2 infection or an uninfected control (not recorded which). The CDR3 spells CASSSHWGSNTEAFF. CDR3 nucleotides: TGTGCCAGCAGCTCGCACTGGGGGTCGAACACTGAAGCTTTCTTT.